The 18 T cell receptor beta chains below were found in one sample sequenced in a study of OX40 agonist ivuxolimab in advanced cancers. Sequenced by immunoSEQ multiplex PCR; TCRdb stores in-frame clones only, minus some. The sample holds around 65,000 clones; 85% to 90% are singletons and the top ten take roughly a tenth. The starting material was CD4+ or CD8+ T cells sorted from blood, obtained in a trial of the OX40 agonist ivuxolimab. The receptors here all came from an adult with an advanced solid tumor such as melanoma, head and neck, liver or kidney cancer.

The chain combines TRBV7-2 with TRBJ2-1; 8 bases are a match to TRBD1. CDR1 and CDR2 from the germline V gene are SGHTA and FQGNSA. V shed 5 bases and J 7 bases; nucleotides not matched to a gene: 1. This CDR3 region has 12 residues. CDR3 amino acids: CASSDRGNEQFF. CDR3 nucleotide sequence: TGTGCCAGCAGCGACAGGGGAAATGAGCAGTTCTTC.

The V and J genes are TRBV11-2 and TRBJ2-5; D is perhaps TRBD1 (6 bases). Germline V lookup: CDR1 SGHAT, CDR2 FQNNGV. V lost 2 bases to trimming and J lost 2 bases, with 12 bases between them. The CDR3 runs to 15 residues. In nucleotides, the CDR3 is TGTGCCAGCAGCTTACTGGCAGGGGTTCAAGAGACCCAGTACTTC. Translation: CASSLLAGVQETQYF. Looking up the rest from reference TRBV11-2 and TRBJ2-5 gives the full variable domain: EAGVAQSPRYKIIEKRQSVAFWCNPISGHATLYWYQQILGQGPKLLIQFQNNGVVDDSQLPKDRFSAERLKGVDSTLKIQPAKLEDSAVYLCASSLLAGVQETQYFGPGTRLLVL.

CDR3 bases: TGTGCCAGCAACACAGGGAGCTACGAGCAGTACTTC. Translation: CASNTGSYEQYF. The chain is built from TRBV28 and TRBJ2-7; weak D call: TRBD1 (6 bases). Germline assignment: CDR1 MDHEN and CDR2 SYDVKM. The length of the CDR3 is 12 residues. V was pared by 7 bases and J by 3 bases, with 10 bases between.

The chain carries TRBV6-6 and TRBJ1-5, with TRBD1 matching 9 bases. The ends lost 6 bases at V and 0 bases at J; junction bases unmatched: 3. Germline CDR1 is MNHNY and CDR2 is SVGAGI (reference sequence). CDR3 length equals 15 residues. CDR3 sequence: CASRGGQGSNQPQHF. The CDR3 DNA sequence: TGTGCCAGCAGGGGGGGACAGGGTAGCAATCAGCCCCAGCATTTT.

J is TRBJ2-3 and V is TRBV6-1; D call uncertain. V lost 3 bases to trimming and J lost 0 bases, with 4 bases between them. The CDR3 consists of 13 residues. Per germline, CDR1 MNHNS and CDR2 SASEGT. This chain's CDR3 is CASSDPSTDTQYF. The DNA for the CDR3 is TGTGCCAGCAGTGACCCAAGCACAGATACGCAGTATTTT.

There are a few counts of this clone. The CDR3: CSVATGYTEAFF. DNA of the CDR3: TGCAGCGTTGCAACAGGGTACACTGAAGCTTTCTTT. This chain connects TRBV29-1 to TRBJ1-1, with D perhaps TRBD1 (6 bases). Between the trimmed V and J ends, which lost 4 bases and 3 bases, there was a span of 9 bases. This CDR3 has 12 amino acids. The V gene's germline CDR1 is SQVTM and CDR2 ANQGSEA. Based on the CDR3 plus reference TRBV29-1 and TRBJ1-1, the full variable domain is SAVISQKPSRDICQRGTSLTIQCQVDSQVTMMFWYRQQPGQSLTLIATANQGSEATYESGFVIDKFPISRPNLTFSTLTVSNMSPEDSSIYLCSVATGYTEAFFGQGTRLTVV.

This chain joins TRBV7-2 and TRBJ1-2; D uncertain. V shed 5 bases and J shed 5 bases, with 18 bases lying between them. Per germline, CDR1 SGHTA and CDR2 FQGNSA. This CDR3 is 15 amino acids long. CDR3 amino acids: CASSVSGPLGYGYTF. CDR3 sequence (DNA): TGTGCCAGCAGCGTCTCCGGTCCCCTAGGATATGGCTACACCTTC.

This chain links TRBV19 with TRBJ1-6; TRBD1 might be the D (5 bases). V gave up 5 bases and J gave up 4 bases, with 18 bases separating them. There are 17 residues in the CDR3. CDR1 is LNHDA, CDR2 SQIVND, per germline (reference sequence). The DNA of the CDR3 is TGTGCCAGTAGTGGGATTCAACGTGGGGGATATAATTCACCCCTCCACTTT. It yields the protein CASSGIQRGGYNSPLHF.

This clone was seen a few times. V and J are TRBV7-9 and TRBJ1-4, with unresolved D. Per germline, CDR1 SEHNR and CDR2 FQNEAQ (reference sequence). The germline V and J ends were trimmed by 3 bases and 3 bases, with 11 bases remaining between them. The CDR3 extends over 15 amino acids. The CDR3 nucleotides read TGTGCCAGCAGCTTGAAAAGGGCAGCTAATGAAAAACTGTTTTTT. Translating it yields CASSLKRAANEKLFF. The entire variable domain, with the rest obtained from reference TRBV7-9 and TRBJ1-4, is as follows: DTGVSQNPRHKITKRGQNVTFRCDPISEHNRLYWYRQTLGQGPEFLTYFQNEAQLEKSRLLSDRFSAERPKGSFSTLEIQRTEQGDSAMYLCASSLKRAANEKLFFGSGTQLSVL.

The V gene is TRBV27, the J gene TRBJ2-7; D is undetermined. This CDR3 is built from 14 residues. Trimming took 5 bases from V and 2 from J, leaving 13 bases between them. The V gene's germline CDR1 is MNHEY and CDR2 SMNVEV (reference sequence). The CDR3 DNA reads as TGTGCCAGCAGTCCCTCACACGTTACCTACGAGCAGTACTTC. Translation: CASSPSHVTYEQYF.

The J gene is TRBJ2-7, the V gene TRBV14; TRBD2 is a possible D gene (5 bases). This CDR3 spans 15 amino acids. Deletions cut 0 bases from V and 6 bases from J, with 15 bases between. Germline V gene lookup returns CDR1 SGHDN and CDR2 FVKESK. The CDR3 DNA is TGTGCCAGCAGCCAAGACGAAATACGAGGGAGCGAGCAGTACTTC. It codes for CASSQDEIRGSEQYF.

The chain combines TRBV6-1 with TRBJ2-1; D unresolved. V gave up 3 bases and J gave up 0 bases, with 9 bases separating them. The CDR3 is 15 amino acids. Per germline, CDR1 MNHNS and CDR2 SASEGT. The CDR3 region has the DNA TGTGCCAGCAGTGAGGACCGGAGCTCCTACAATGAGCAGTTCTTC. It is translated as CASSEDRSSYNEQFF.

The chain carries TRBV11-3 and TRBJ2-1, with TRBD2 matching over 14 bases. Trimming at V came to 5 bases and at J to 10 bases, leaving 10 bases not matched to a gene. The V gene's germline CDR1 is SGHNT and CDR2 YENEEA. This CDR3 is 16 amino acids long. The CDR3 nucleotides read TGTGCCAGCAGCAGAGGACTAGCGGGAGGATCAGGCGAGCAGTTCTTC. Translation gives CASSRGLAGGSGEQFF.

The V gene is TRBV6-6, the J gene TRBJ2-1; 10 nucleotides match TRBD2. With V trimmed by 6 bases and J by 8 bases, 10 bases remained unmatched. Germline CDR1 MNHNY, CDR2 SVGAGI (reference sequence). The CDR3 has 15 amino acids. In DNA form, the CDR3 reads TGTGCCAGCAGAACCCTAGCGGGAGATTACCATGAGCAGTTCTTC. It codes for CASRTLAGDYHEQFF.

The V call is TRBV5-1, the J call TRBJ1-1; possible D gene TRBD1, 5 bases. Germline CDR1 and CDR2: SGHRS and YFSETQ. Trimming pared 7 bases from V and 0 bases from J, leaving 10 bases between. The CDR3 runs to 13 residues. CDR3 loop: CASAVGLNTEAFF. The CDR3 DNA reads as TGCGCCAGCGCCGTGGGGCTGAACACTGAAGCTTTCTTT.

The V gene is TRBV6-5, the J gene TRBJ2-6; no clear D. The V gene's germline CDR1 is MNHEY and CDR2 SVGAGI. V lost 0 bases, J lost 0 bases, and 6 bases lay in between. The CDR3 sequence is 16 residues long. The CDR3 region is CASSYSISSGANVLTF. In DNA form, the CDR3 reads TGTGCCAGCAGTTACTCGATAAGCTCTGGGGCCAACGTCCTGACTTTC.

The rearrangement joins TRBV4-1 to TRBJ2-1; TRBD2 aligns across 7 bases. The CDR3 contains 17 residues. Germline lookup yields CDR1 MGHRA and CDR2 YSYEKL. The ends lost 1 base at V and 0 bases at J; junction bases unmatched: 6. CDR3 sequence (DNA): TGCGCCAGCAGCCAAGGTCCGGGAGGACTCTCCTACAATGAGCAGTTCTTC. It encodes CASSQGPGGLSYNEQFF.

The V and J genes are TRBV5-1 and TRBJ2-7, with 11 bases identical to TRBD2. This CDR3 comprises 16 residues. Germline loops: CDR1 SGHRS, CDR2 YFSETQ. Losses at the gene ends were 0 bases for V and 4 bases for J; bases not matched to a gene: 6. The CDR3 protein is CASSLVTSGRMYEQYF. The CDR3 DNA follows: TGCGCCAGCAGCTTGGTCACTAGCGGGAGAATGTACGAGCAGTACTTC.